These 8 T cell receptor beta chains originate from one sample sequenced in a study of T cells in Graves' hyperthyroidism and ophthalmopathy. The CDR3 regions of TCR beta were amplified from RNA transcripts. Initially, a first-round RT-PCR of the TCR CDR3 employed the HTBI primer set. TCRdb processed the multiplex PCR reads anew with MiXCR; each CDR3 protein has one entry. The table includes fewer than 650,000 distinct CDR3 sequences, 12% to 15% detected once. The sequenced sample consisted of blood. The receptors were sampled from a woman aged 35 to 49 with Graves' hyperthyroidism.

The chain joins TRBV19 to TRBJ2-6, with 10 positions matching TRBD1. Trimming cost V 5 bases and J 2 bases; bases outside gene matches: 6. This CDR3 contains 17 residues. CDR1 and CDR2 (germline): LNHDA, SQIVND (reference sequence). DNA of the CDR3: TGTGCCAGTAGTGACGACAGGGGGCGTCCTGGGGCCAACGTCCTGACTTTC. Its translation: CASSDDRGRPGANVLTF.

This clonotype was counted a few times. The junction shows a germline mismatch at one end, possibly a read error. This chain uses TRBV27 with TRBJ2-7; D uncertain. The CDR3 extends over 11 amino acids. Germline V gene data show CDR1 as MNHEY and CDR2 as SMNVEV (reference sequence). The CDR3 protein is CASGFIYEQYF. CDR3 in DNA: TGTGCCAGCGGTTTTATCTACGAGCAGTACTTC.

This clonotype occurred a few times. V and J are TRBV4-1 and TRBJ1-1; maybe TRBD1 (5 bases). In germline, CDR1 is MGHRA, CDR2 YSYEKL. V was trimmed by 1 base and J by 1 base, leaving 22 bases between them. The CDR3 is made up of 19 amino acids. CDR3 DNA: TGCGCCAGCAGCCAAGTTGGTGATTTGTTTGGGACTTCGAACACTGAAGCTTTCTTT. It encodes CASSQVGDLFGTSNTEAFF.

This clonotype has ten or more counts. The rearrangement joins TRBV20-1 to TRBJ2-3; possibly TRBD1 for D (6 bases). V was trimmed by 4 bases and J by 4 bases, leaving 15 bases between them. The CDR3 contains 14 residues. The germline CDR1 and CDR2 sequences are DFQATT and SNEGSKA (reference sequence). The CDR3 DNA follows: TGCAGTGCTAATTGGGACAACAGTCCAGATACGCAGTATTTT. Translating gives CSANWDNSPDTQYF.

This clonotype has ten or more counts. This chain connects TRBV27 to TRBJ2-3, with TRBD1 matching over 7 bases. The CDR3 contains 17 residues. Trimming cost V 2 bases and J 2 bases; bases outside gene matches: 10. Germline CDR1 is MNHEY and CDR2 is SMNVEV (reference sequence). The CDR3 bases are TGTGCCAGCAGTTTAATATCCCTGGGACAGCTCACAGATACGCAGTATTTT. Translation: CASSLISLGQLTDTQYF.

This clonotype was seen many times. The rearrangement links TRBV30 to TRBJ1-2; D may be TRBD1 (5 bases). Trimming removed 1 base at V and 5 bases at J, with 11 bases between. CDR1 and CDR2 from the germline V gene are GTSNPN and SVGIG (reference sequence). The CDR3 extends over 13 amino acids. CDR3 region: CAWSDGARYGYTF. CDR3 in DNA: TGTGCCTGGAGTGATGGGGCTCGGTATGGCTACACCTTC.

This clonotype showed up many times. The rearrangement joins TRBV30 to TRBJ1-5; D is unresolved. V dropped 0 bases and J dropped 4 bases, with 10 bases sitting between them. The germline V gene has CDR1 GTSNPN and CDR2 SVGIG (reference sequence). The CDR3 spans 14 residues. The CDR3 bases are TGTGCCTGGAGTGTAAGGAGGGCTAATCAGCCCCAGCATTTT. Its protein product is CAWSVRRANQPQHF.

In its sample, this clonotype was seen many times. The CDR3 DNA sequence: TGTGCCAGCTCCCCAGGGGAATCTCAAGAGACCCAGTACTTC. Translated, it gives CASSPGESQETQYF. The chain carries TRBV11-1 and TRBJ2-5; D is perhaps TRBD1 (6 bases). This CDR3 comprises 14 residues. The V end lost 8 bases, the J end lost 2 bases, and 15 bases lay between the germline ends. The germline V gene encodes CDR1 SGHAT and CDR2 FQDESV (reference sequence).